The 23 T cell receptor beta chains given below trace back to one sample, sequenced in a study of blood T cells in healthy people across ages. Alongside a J-beta primer mix, a sample-barcoded 5' primer served in a second PCR lasting about 6 to 12 cycles. Using its own MiXCR run on the 5' RACE reads, TCRdb lists one record per CDR3 protein. The sample yields 700,000 to 850,000 distinct CDR3 sequences, around half seen once. Sequencing used blood. The receptor set was obtained from a man aged 80 or over in good health.

A few counts support this clonotype. The gene calls are TRBV20-1 and TRBJ2-7; 7 bases fit TRBD1. The V segment lost 0 bases and the J segment 2 bases; nucleotides outside the gene matches: 1. The CDR3 runs 13 residues. CDR1 DFQATT and CDR2 SNEGSKA come from the germline V gene (reference sequence). The CDR3 DNA reads as TGCAGTGCTAGAGATGGACAGGCCTACGAGCAGTACTTC. It yields the protein CSARDGQAYEQYF.

The chain joins TRBV28 to TRBJ2-5; 8 nucleotides match TRBD2. The junction had 6 bases not matched to a gene; V was cut back by 2 bases and J by 4 bases. Germline V gene data show CDR1 as MDHEN and CDR2 as SYDVKM. CDR3 length: 15 amino acids. In DNA, the CDR3 is TGTGCCAGCAGTTTACAAGCGGCGGGGGGAGAGACCCAGTACTTC. Translated, it gives CASSLQAAGGETQYF.

Points on this clonotype: Sequence at one end of the junction differs from germline and may be a read error. The CDR3 protein is CASSFVSDSSYEQYF. The CDR3 DNA reads TGTGCCAGCAGTTTCGTTTCGGACAGCTCCTACGAGCAGTACTTC. This chain connects TRBV10-3 to TRBJ2-7; D is perhaps TRBD1 (6 bases). The CDR3 totals 15 residues. The germline gives CDR1 ENHRY, CDR2 SYGVKD.

The V gene is TRBV29-1, the J gene TRBJ1-2; no firm D call. Germline V gene sequence: CDR1 SQVTM, CDR2 ANQGSEA. The CDR3 totals 11 residues. Trimming stripped 1 base from V and 6 bases from J, with 6 bases between. CDR3 sequence: CSVEARDGYTF. The DNA of the CDR3 is TGCAGCGTTGAAGCCCGGGATGGCTACACCTTC.

The chain is built from TRBV20-1 and TRBJ1-2; 9 nucleotides align to TRBD1. Germline values: CDR1 DFQATT, CDR2 SNEGSKA (reference sequence). Trimming cost V 7 bases and J 2 bases; bases outside gene matches: 5. CDR3 length: 13 residues. The CDR3 sequence: CSGLGQGNYGYTF. The CDR3 bases are TGCAGTGGTTTGGGACAGGGCAACTATGGCTACACCTTC.

This chain uses TRBV20-1 with TRBJ1-2, with D unresolved. CDR3 length: 12 amino acids. The germline gives CDR1 DFQATT, CDR2 SNEGSKA (reference sequence). Trimming pared 0 bases from V and 4 bases from J, leaving 6 bases between. The CDR3 is CSAREGSYGYTF. In DNA form, the CDR3 reads TGCAGTGCTAGAGAGGGGAGCTATGGCTACACCTTC.

This sequence joins TRBV27 and TRBJ1-6; D is undetermined. Germline assignment: CDR1 MNHEY and CDR2 SMNVEV (reference sequence). The V end lost 4 bases, the J end lost 7 bases, and 11 bases lay between the germline ends. This CDR3 has 14 residues. The CDR3 loop is CASSYQMLNSPLHF. DNA of the CDR3: TGTGCCAGCAGTTACCAAATGCTGAATTCACCCCTCCACTTT.

This rearrangement joins TRBV7-2 to TRBJ2-5, with D possibly matching TRBD2 (6 bases). The CDR3 is 14 residues long. The germline CDR1 and CDR2 sequences are SGHTA and FQGNSA. V lost 1 base and J lost 3, with 9 bases in between. The CDR3 reads CASSLVGGKETQYF. For the CDR3, the DNA is TGTGCCAGCAGCTTAGTGGGCGGGAAAGAGACCCAGTACTTC.

The gene calls are TRBV29-1 and TRBJ2-5, with D unclear. The CDR3 is made up of 11 amino acids. Trimming took off 4 bases at V and 11 bases at J, with 14 bases between the two ends. Germline values: CDR1 SQVTM, CDR2 ANQGSEA. This CDR3 is CSVGEEVRQYF. The DNA for the CDR3 is TGCAGCGTTGGGGAAGAGGTCAGGCAGTACTTC.

The rearrangement joins TRBV6-6 to TRBJ1-2, with D maybe TRBD1 (5 bases). CDR3 length equals 14 residues. V gave up 7 bases and J gave up 1 base, with 13 bases separating them. The germline CDR1 and CDR2 sequences are MNHNY and SVGAGI (reference sequence). This CDR3 reads CASTLTVVNYGYTF. The CDR3, as DNA: TGTGCCAGCACGCTGACAGTAGTTAACTATGGCTACACCTTC.

This clonotype appeared many times. The rearrangement joins TRBV25-1 to TRBJ2-7; TRBD1 matches at 8 bases. Germline V gene sequence: CDR1 MGHDK, CDR2 SYGVNS. This CDR3 is built from 14 residues. The V gene end was trimmed by 1 base and the J gene end by 3 bases; junction bases not matched to a gene: 2. As DNA, the CDR3 is TGTGCCAGCAGTGAATTCGGGACAGGCTACGAGCAGTACTTC. This translates into CASSEFGTGYEQYF.

This chain joins TRBV2 and TRBJ2-1; 9 bases fit TRBD2. This CDR3 is 18 amino acids long. Per the germline V gene, CDR1 is SNHLY and CDR2 is FYNNEI. V was clipped by 7 bases and J by 3 bases; unmatched bases: 16. CDR3 in DNA: TGTGCCAGCACCCAACGCGGACGGACTAGCGAGCTCTACAATGAGCAGTTCTTC. Protein sequence: CASTQRGRTSELYNEQFF.

The chain employs TRBV12-3 or TRBV12-4 and TRBJ2-1; D might be TRBD2 (5 bases). V lost 5 bases to trimming and J lost 5 bases, with 19 bases between them. CDR3 length: 16 amino acids. The CDR3 bases are TGTGCCAGCAGTCCAGCCGGCGGGCCAGGCCACAATGAGCAGTTCTTC. It is translated as CASSPAGGPGHNEQFF.

The chain recombines TRBV5-1 with TRBJ2-3, with 10 bases aligning to TRBD1. The V segment lost 3 bases and the J segment 14 bases; nucleotides outside the gene matches: 18. Germline CDR1 reads SGHRS; CDR2 reads YFSETQ. The CDR3 loop spans 16 amino acids. The chain's CDR3 is CASSSEPGQGHRYAYF. The CDR3 DNA reads TGCGCCAGCAGCTCAGAACCGGGACAGGGGCACAGATACGCGTATTTT.

Written as DNA, the CDR3 is TGCGCCAGCAGCCAAGGGACAGGGCGCTCACCCCTCCACTTT. Its protein product is CASSQGTGRSPLHF. The gene calls are TRBV5-1 and TRBJ1-6; 9 bases are shared with TRBD1. Germline V gene sequence: CDR1 SGHRS, CDR2 YFSETQ. The CDR3 spans 14 residues. V trimming: 4 bases; J trimming: 10 bases; junction bases outside the gene matches: 6.

In this sample, this clonotype turned up a few times. The V call is TRBV19, the J call TRBJ1-2; 7 bases agree with TRBD1. Germline CDR1 is LNHDA and CDR2 is SQIVND (reference sequence). The CDR3 has 15 amino acids. V was clipped by 5 bases and J by 0 bases; unmatched bases: 6. CDR3 in DNA: TGTGCCAGTAGTCTCCAGGGGGACGCTAACTATGGCTACACCTTC. Amino acids: CASSLQGDANYGYTF.

The chain links TRBV3-1 to TRBJ1-2; 7 bases are a match to TRBD1. Germline V gives CDR1 LGHDT, CDR2 YNNKEL (reference sequence). The CDR3 has 16 residues. V trimming: 4 bases; J trimming: 6 bases; junction bases outside the gene matches: 14. CDR3 residues: CASSLQKQGQSDGYTF. DNA of the CDR3: TGTGCCAGCAGCCTCCAAAAACAGGGGCAGTCGGATGGCTACACCTTC.

The chain employs TRBV29-1 and TRBJ1-2, with D possibly being TRBD1 (5 bases). Trimming took off 6 bases at V and 2 bases at J, with 13 bases between the two ends. Germline V gene lookup returns CDR1 SQVTM and CDR2 ANQGSEA. The CDR3 loop spans 13 amino acids. This CDR3 reads CSVGLGTNYGYTF. In DNA form, the CDR3 reads TGCAGCGTAGGCCTGGGGACGAACTATGGCTACACCTTC. Variable domain in full (rest from reference TRBV29-1 and TRBJ1-2): SAVISQKPSRDICQRGTSLTIQCQVDSQVTMMFWYRQQPGQSLTLIATANQGSEATYESGFVIDKFPISRPNLTFSTLTVSNMSPEDSSIYLCSVGLGTNYGYTFGSGTRLTVV.

This clonotype has just one count. This rearrangement joins TRBV18 to TRBJ1-6, with TRBD1 matching over 7 bases. Germline CDR1 and CDR2: KGHSH and LQKENI. V lost 3 bases, J lost 11 bases, and 13 bases stayed unmatched. The CDR3 spans 16 residues. CDR3 coding DNA: TGTGCCAGCTCACCTGGACAGGTGCAGGGGAGTGCACCCCTCCACTTT. Residues: CASSPGQVQGSAPLHF.

This clonotype occurred a few times. The genes are TRBV10-3 and TRBJ2-1; TRBD2 matches 13 bases. The V gene end was trimmed by 11 bases and the J gene end by 10 bases; junction bases not matched to a gene: 8. This CDR3 has 13 residues. Germline V lookup: CDR1 ENHRY, CDR2 SYGVKD. The CDR3 protein is CALRTSGSGEQFF. In nucleotides, the CDR3 is TGTGCCTTAAGGACTAGCGGGAGTGGCGAGCAGTTCTTC.

This clonotype appeared a single time. This sequence joins TRBV10-3 and TRBJ2-7; D call uncertain. Trimming left V 6 bases short and J 2 bases short, with 8 bases between. CDR3 length equals 12 residues. The V gene's germline CDR1 is ENHRY and CDR2 SYGVKD. CDR3 nucleotides: TGTGCCATCAGCGACGTACCCTACGAGCAGTACTTC. Protein product: CAISDVPYEQYF.

This clonotype was picked up a small number of times. Here the CDR3 DNA reads TGTGCCACAGGGGAGGGTCACTACGAGCAGTACTTC. Residues: CATGEGHYEQYF. V gene TRBV28 combines with J gene TRBJ2-7; D perhaps matches TRBD2 (7 bases). This CDR3 has 12 residues. The germline gives CDR1 MDHEN, CDR2 SYDVKM. The ends were cut back, 10 bases at V and 3 bases at J, with 13 bases in the middle. The variable domain in full, with the rest retrieved from reference TRBV28 and TRBJ2-7, is DVKVTQSSRYLVKRTGEKVFLECVQDMDHENMFWYRQDPGLGLRLIYFSYDVKMKEKGDIPEGYSVSREKKERFSLILESASTNQTSMYLCATGEGHYEQYFGPGTRLTVT.

The chain carries TRBV9 and TRBJ1-2; TRBD1 agrees at 11 bases. Per the germline V gene, CDR1 is SGDLS and CDR2 is YYNGEE. The ends lost 3 bases at V and 6 bases at J; junction bases unmatched: 16. This CDR3 is built from 18 residues. The DNA of the CDR3 is TGTGCCAGCAGCGGGGCCCCTCGGGACAGGGGGAGTTCAGATGGCTACACCTTC. The encoded protein is CASSGAPRDRGSSDGYTF.